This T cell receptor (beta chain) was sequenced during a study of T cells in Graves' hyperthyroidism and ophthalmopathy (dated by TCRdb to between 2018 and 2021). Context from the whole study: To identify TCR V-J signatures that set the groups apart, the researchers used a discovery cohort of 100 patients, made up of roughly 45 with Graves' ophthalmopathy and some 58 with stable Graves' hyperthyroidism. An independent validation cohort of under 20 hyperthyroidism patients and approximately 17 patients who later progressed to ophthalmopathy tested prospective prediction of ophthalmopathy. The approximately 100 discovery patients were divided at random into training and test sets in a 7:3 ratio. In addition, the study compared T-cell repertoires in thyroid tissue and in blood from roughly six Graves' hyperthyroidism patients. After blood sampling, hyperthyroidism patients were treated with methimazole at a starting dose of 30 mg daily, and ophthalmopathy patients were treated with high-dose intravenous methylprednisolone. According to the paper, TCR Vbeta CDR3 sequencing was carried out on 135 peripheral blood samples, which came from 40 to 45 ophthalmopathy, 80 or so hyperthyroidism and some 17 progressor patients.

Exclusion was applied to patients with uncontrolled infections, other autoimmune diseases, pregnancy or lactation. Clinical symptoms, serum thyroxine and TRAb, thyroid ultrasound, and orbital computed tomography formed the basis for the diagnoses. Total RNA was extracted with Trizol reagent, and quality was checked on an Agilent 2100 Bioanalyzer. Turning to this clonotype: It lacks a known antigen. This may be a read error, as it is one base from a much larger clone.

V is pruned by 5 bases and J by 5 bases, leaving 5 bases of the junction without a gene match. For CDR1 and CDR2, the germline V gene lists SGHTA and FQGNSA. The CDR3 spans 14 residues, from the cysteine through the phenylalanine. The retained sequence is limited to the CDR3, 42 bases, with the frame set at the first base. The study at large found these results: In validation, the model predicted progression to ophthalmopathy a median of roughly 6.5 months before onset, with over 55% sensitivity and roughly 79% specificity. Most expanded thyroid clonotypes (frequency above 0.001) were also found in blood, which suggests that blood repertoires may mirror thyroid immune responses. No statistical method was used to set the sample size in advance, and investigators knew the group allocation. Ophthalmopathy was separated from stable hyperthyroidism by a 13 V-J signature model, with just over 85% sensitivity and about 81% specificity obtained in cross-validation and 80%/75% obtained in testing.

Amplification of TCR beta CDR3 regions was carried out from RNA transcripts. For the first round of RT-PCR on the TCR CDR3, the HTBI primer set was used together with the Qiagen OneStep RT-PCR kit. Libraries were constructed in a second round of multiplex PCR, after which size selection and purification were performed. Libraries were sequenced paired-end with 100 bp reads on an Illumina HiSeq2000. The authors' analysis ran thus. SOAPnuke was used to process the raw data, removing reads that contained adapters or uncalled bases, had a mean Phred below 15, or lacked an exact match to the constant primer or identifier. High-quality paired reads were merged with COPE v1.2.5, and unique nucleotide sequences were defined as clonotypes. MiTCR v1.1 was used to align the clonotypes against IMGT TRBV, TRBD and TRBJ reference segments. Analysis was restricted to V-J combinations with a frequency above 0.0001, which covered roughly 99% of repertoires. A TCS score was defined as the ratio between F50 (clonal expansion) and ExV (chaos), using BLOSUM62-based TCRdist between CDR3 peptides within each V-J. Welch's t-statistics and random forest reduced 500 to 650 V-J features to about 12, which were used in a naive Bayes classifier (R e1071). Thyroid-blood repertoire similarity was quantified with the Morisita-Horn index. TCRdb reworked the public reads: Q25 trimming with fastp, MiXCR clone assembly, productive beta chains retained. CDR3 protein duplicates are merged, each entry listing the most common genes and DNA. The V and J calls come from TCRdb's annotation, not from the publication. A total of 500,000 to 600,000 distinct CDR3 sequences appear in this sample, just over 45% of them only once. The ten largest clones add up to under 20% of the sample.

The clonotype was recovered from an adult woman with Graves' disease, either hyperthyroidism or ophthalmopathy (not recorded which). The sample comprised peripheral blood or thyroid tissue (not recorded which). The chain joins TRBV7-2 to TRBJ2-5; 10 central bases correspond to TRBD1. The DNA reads TGTGCCAGCAGCCGGGACAGGGGTTCGGAGACCCAGTACTTC. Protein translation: CASSRDRGSETQYF. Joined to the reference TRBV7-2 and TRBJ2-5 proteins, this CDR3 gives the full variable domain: GAGVSQSPSNKVTEKGKDVELRCDPISGHTALYWYRQSLGQGLEFLIYFQGNSAPDKSGLPSDRFSAERTGGSVSTLTIQRTQQEDSAVYLCASSRDRGSETQYFGPGTRLLVL.